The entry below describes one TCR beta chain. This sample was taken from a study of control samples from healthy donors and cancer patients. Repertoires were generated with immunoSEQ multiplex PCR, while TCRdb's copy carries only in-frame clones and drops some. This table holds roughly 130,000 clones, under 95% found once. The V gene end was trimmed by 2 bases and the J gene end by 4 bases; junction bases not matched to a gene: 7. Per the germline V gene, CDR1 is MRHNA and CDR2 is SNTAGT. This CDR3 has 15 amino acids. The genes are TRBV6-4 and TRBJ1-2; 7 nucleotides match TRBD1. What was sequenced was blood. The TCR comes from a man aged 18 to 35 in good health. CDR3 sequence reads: CASSDGGGAGYGYTF. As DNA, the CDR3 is TGTGCCAGCAGTGACGGAGGGGGCGCGGGCTATGGCTACACCTTC.